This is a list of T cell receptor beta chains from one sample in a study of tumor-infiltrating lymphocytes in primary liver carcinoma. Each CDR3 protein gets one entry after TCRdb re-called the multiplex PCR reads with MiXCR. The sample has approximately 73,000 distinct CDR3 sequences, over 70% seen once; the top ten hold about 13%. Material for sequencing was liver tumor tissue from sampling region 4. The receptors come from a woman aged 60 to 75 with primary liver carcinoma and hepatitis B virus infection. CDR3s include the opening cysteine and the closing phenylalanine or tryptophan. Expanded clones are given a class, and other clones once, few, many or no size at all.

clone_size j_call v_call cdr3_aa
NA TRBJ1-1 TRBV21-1 CASRDREQAFF
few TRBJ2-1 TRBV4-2 CASSQGETDCNEQFF
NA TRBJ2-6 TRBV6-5 CASSYAGDNIYGANVLTF
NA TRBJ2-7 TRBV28 CASSIDRNDQYF
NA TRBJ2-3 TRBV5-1 CASSLSGQTNTDMQYF
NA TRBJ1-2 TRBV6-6 CPSITGQGFGYGYTF
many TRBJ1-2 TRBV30 CAWSREGYYGYTF
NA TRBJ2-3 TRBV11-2 CAFSPWANTQYF
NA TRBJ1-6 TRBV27 CASTRAPENSPLHF
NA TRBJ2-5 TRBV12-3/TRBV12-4 CASREKGRETQYF
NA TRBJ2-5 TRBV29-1 CSVVKRDSQETQYF
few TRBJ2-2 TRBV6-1 CASSHLTGINTGELFF
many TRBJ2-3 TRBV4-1 CASSPIAGNLPRRTDTQYF